The 16 T cell receptor beta chains in this list originate from one sample, sequenced in a study of shared clonotypes between healthy human individuals. Profiled with immunoSEQ multiplex PCR; TCRdb holds only in-frame clones, not every one. The table lists approximately 2.1 million clones, 80% to 95% of them singletons. Sample: naive CD4+ T cells from PBMCs. Subset of the sample: CD45RA+ positively selected. Receptors were obtained from a man aged 18 to 29 in good health. Some clones in this sample may be carry-over from other donors' samples.

The CDR3 reads CASSPSGYTVPGNTIYF. DNA of the CDR3: TGTGCCAGCTCACCGAGTGGTTATACCGTCCCTGGAAACACCATATATTTT. The chain combines TRBV18 with TRBJ1-3; D unclear. Trimming stripped 3 bases from V and 2 bases from J, with 17 bases between. The germline V gene has CDR1 KGHSH and CDR2 LQKENI. CDR3 length: 17 residues.

This clone was counted a single time. This chain uses TRBV4-3 with TRBJ2-5; 11 bases match TRBD2. V gave up 4 bases and J gave up 4 bases; unmatched junction bases: 11. Germline V lookup: CDR1 LGHNA, CDR2 YSLEER. This CDR3 has 17 residues. CDR3 sequence reads: CASSRDVAGGGAETQYF. In nucleotides, the CDR3 is TGCGCCAGCAGCCGTGACGTAGCGGGAGGGGGAGCAGAGACCCAGTACTTC.

This chain joins TRBV7-6 and TRBJ1-5; no clear D. The V gene lost 2 bases and the J gene lost 7 bases, with 18 bases spanning the gap. CDR1 SGHVS and CDR2 FNYEAQ come from the germline V gene. This CDR3 contains 16 residues. The CDR3 nucleotides read TGTGCCAGCAGCTTAAATCCGAGCCGGGGAGGGCAGCCCCAGCATTTT. Amino acid sequence: CASSLNPSRGGQPQHF.

V gene TRBV5-4 combines with J gene TRBJ1-1, with unresolved D. Germline V gene lookup returns CDR1 SGHNT and CDR2 YYREEE (reference sequence). The CDR3 spans 15 residues. Trimming took 1 base from V and 1 from J, leaving 11 bases between them. The CDR3 DNA follows: TGTGCCAGCAGCTTGACTAAGACTGGGAACACTGAAGCTTTCTTT. Translating gives CASSLTKTGNTEAFF.

The chain combines TRBV11-1 with TRBJ2-7; 9 bases are shared with TRBD2. Per the germline V gene, CDR1 is SGHAT and CDR2 is FQDESV (reference sequence). The CDR3 sequence is 17 residues long. With V trimmed by 1 base and J by 6 bases, 13 bases remained unmatched. The CDR3 spells CASSLEWAAGGPGEQYF. In DNA form, the CDR3 reads TGTGCCAGCAGCTTAGAATGGGCGGCGGGAGGGCCTGGCGAGCAGTACTTC.

The chain employs TRBV7-2 and TRBJ1-1; no clear D gene. V dropped 5 bases and J dropped 4 bases, with 11 bases sitting between them. CDR1 and CDR2 (germline): SGHTA, FQGNSA. This CDR3 has 13 amino acids. In DNA form, the CDR3 reads TGTGCCAGCAGCCACGAAGGTTTCACTGAAGCTTTCTTT. Residues: CASSHEGFTEAFF.

This chain links TRBV9 with TRBJ2-1; the D gene is possibly TRBD1 (5 bases). There are 14 residues in the CDR3. CDR1 and CDR2 from the germline V gene are SGDLS and YYNGEE. Trimming shortened V by 7 bases and J by 4 bases, and 15 bases separated the two germline ends. CDR3 amino acids: CASGPPDTYNEQFF. The CDR3 bases are TGTGCCAGCGGCCCCCCGGACACGTACAATGAGCAGTTCTTC.

J is TRBJ1-2 and V is TRBV4-3, with TRBD1 as a possible D gene (5 bases). The germline V gene has CDR1 LGHNA and CDR2 YSLEER. CDR3 size: 17 residues. V shed 0 bases and J shed 3 bases, with 17 bases lying between them. Written as DNA, the CDR3 is TGCGCCAGCAGCCAAGATTTTAATCAGGGACGGGACTATGGCTACACCTTC. It specifies CASSQDFNQGRDYGYTF.

V is TRBV29-1 and J is TRBJ2-1; D gene uncertain. The CDR3 covers 12 residues. Between the trimmed V and J ends, which lost 4 bases and 6 bases, there was a span of 10 bases. CDR1 SQVTM and CDR2 ANQGSEA come from the germline V gene. The CDR3 protein is CSVVAGPNEQFF. The CDR3 DNA sequence: TGCAGCGTTGTGGCAGGCCCCAATGAGCAGTTCTTC.

V gene TRBV27 combines with J gene TRBJ2-7, with D possibly matching TRBD1 (6 bases). V lost 4 bases to trimming and J lost 3 bases, with 16 bases between them. Germline V gene lookup returns CDR1 MNHEY and CDR2 SMNVEV (reference sequence). This CDR3 comprises 15 residues. DNA for the CDR3: TGTGCCAGCAGTTCCTTCGGAGACAGGATCTACGAGCAGTACTTC. This gives the protein CASSSFGDRIYEQYF.

In this sample, this clone turned up once. The J gene is TRBJ1-1, the V gene TRBV5-1; D is uncertain. CDR1 is SGHRS, CDR2 YFSETQ, per germline. V lost 0 bases and J lost 5, with 8 bases in between. The CDR3 covers 13 residues. The CDR3 loop reads CASSLVRSTEAFF. The CDR3 DNA reads TGCGCCAGCAGCTTGGTGAGGTCTACTGAAGCTTTCTTT. Variable domain in full (rest from reference TRBV5-1 and TRBJ1-1): KAGVTQTPRYLIKTRGQQVTLSCSPISGHRSVSWYQQTPGQGLQFLFEYFSETQRNKGNFPGRFSGRQFSNSRSEMNVSTLELGDSALYLCASSLVRSTEAFFGQGTRLTVV.

The rearrangement uses TRBV18 and TRBJ2-1, with a possible D match to TRBD1 (7 bases). Trimming cost V 1 base and J 1 base, with 14 bases left between them. CDR3 length: 17 amino acids. The germline CDR1 and CDR2 sequences are KGHSH and LQKENI. The CDR3 DNA follows: TGTGCCAGCTCACCACTCCCGGCAGGGGGGTCCTACAATGAGCAGTTCTTC. Protein: CASSPLPAGGSYNEQFF.

A word on this clone: The sample carries other DNA sequences with the same CDR3. This chain joins TRBV28 and TRBJ2-1; D unresolved. Per the germline V gene, CDR1 is MDHEN and CDR2 is SYDVKM. This CDR3 comprises 12 residues. Trimming took off 3 bases at V and 5 bases at J, with 5 bases between the two ends. CDR3 amino acids: CASSLAHNEQFF. Here the CDR3 DNA reads TGTGCCAGCAGTTTGGCCCACAATGAGCAGTTCTTC.

This chain uses TRBV7-8 with TRBJ2-1; 10 nucleotides line up with TRBD1. After removal of 3 bases from V and 5 bases from J, the junction contained 4 bases not matched to a gene. This CDR3 has 15 residues. CDR1 and CDR2 from the germline V gene are SGHVS and FQNEAQ. CDR3 DNA: TGTGCCAGCAGCTTCCGGGACAGGGGCGACAATGAGCAGTTCTTC. It translates to CASSFRDRGDNEQFF.

This chain links TRBV5-1 with TRBJ1-3; unclear D gene. There are 15 residues in the CDR3. V was cut by 3 bases and J by 8 bases, with 18 bases left in between. The germline V gene encodes CDR1 SGHRS and CDR2 YFSETQ. CDR3 nucleotides: TGCGCCAGCAGCTACACCCCCTTTGGAAGGGACACCATATATTTT. Translation: CASSYTPFGRDTIYF.

This sequence joins TRBV6-5 and TRBJ1-2; D unresolved. CDR1 MNHEY and CDR2 SVGAGI come from the germline V gene. Trimming removed 6 bases at V and 3 bases at J, with 8 bases between. The CDR3 runs 12 residues. In DNA form, the CDR3 reads TGTGCCAGCAGCTCCCGAGACTATGGCTACACCTTC. Protein product: CASSSRDYGYTF.